What follows are 2 T cell receptor beta chains derived from one specimen sequenced in a study of blood T cell repertoires in COVID-19 (dated by TCRdb to 2018 to 2020). Libraries were constructed by the immunoSEQ multiplex PCR assay. Imported from immuneACCESS, the table was reduced by TCRdb to in-frame sequences with V and J called. These copies leave out some clones; in studies compared against another copy, an unresolved V gene accounts for under half, and the cause of the remainder is not known. Here the sample has some 320,000 clones; about 87% occur a single time. The ten largest make up roughly 5% of the sample. Specimen: PBMCs or T cells enriched from blood (not recorded which). These receptors were obtained from a woman in her thirties who had recovered from COVID-19.

The chain is built from TRBV28 and TRBJ1-5; 8 nucleotides align to TRBD1. This CDR3 comprises 17 residues. CDR1 and CDR2 (germline): MDHEN, SYDVKM. Losses at the gene ends were 6 bases for V and 0 bases for J; bases not matched to a gene: 10. CDR3 sequence (DNA): TGTGCCAGCAGCCCCGGGACAGGTTATTATAGCAATCAGCCCCAGCATTTT. Its protein product is CASSPGTGYYSNQPQHF.

This chain connects TRBV14 to TRBJ1-4; D gene ambiguous. V was shortened by 4 bases and J by 0 bases, with 9 bases between the two germline ends. This CDR3 has 15 residues. Germline V lookup: CDR1 SGHDN, CDR2 FVKESK. The CDR3 DNA sequence: TGTGCCAGCAGCCGCCGTCAGGCAACTAATGAAAAACTGTTTTTT. This gives the protein CASSRRQATNEKLFF. Complete variable domain (other parts from reference TRBV14 and TRBJ1-4): EAGVTQFPSHSVIEKGQTVTLRCDPISGHDNLYWYRRVMGKEIKFLLHFVKESKQDESGMPNNRFLAERTGGTYSTLKVQPAELEDSGVYFCASSRRQATNEKLFFGSGTQLSVL.